This T cell receptor beta chain is drawn from a study of cytomegalovirus exposure and HLA in healthy donors. Study results and limitations: Sequencing depth roughly uniform across donors was assumed in presence/absence analyses. The study flagged approximately 180 TCR beta chains as cytomegalovirus-associated. V- and J-gene trimming in TCR beta was tied to a missense DCLRE1C variant by an analysis performed later. The majority of TCR sequences were rare, yet some public TCRs appeared in many donors.

The CDR3 runs 14 residues. Looked up from germline, CDR1 is LNHDA and CDR2 is SQIVND (reference sequence). V was clipped by 6 bases and J by 3 bases; unmatched bases: 6. A multiplex PCR was run with 60 Vbeta primers and 13 Jbeta primers. Repertoires were generated with immunoSEQ multiplex PCR, while TCRdb's copy carries only in-frame clones and drops some. Of more than 70,000 clones listed, around three quarters are singletons. About this clone: Its target is not known.

The chain couples TRBV19 to TRBJ1-2; the match to TRBD1 covers 8 bases. The sample comprised PBMCs. This TCR was recovered from a woman in her forties or fifties in good health and CMV-seropositive. CDR3 loop: CASRATGGDYGYTF. The CDR3 bases are TGTGCCAGTAGAGCCACAGGGGGGGACTATGGCTACACCTTC.